This TCR beta chain was sequenced in a study of blood T cell repertoires in COVID-19. Background on the study: PBMCs, B-cell-depleted T cells, or T cells provided the cDNA or gDNA that made up the material.

This clone was picked up one time. Trimming took 4 bases from V and 4 from J, leaving 17 bases between them. The CDR3 length is 15 residues. CDR1 is SGDLS, CDR2 YYNGEE, per germline. Data came from immunoSEQ multiplex PCR; TCRdb stores just in-frame clones and leaves some out. The sample carries about 94,000 clones, roughly four fifths recorded once. The clonotype comes from a man in his 60s with acute or convalescent COVID-19. V usage is TRBV9 and J usage is TRBJ1-2; D remains ambiguous. Sequenced input: peripheral blood. CDR3 protein: CASSPPSLGGYGYTF. CDR3 in DNA: TGTGCCAGCAGCCCTCCCTCGCTCGGAGGCTATGGCTACACCTTC.